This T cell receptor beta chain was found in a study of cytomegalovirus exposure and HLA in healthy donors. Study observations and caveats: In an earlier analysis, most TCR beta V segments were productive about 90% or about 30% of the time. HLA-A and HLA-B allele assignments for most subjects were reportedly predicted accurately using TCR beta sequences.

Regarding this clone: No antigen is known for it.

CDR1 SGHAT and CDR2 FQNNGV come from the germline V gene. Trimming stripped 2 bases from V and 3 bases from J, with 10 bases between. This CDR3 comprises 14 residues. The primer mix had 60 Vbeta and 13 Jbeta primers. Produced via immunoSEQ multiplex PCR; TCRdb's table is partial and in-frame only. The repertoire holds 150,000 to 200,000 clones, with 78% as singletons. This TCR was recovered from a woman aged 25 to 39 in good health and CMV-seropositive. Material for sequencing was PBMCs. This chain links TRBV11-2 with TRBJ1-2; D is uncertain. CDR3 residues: CASSLKVGDYGYTF. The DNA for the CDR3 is TGTGCCAGCAGCTTAAAAGTCGGGGACTATGGCTACACCTTC.